The 9 T cell receptor beta chains below come from one sample, sequenced in a study of response to subunit inactivated influenza vaccine. TCRdb itself ran the RT-PCR reads through MiXCR, one entry per CDR3 protein. The sample comprises some 480,000 distinct CDR3 sequences, approximately 11% of which are singletons, and approximately 12% rests with the top ten. The sample here was PBMCs from blood, taken 40 to 50 days after vaccination. The receptor source for this set is a man between 45 and 60 years old who received an inactivated influenza vaccine.

This clonotype was counted at least ten times. J is TRBJ2-3 and V is TRBV11-2, with 8 bases lining up with TRBD2. Germline V gene lookup returns CDR1 SGHAT and CDR2 FQNNGV. The CDR3 consists of 13 residues. Unmatched junction bases numbered 4, after V lost 7 bases and J lost 4 bases. The chain's CDR3 is CASNRGGADTQYF. The CDR3 bases are TGTGCCAGCAACCGGGGGGGGGCAGATACGCAGTATTTT.

V usage is TRBV2 and J usage is TRBJ2-1, with TRBD2 matching over 8 bases. The CDR3 totals 16 residues. The V gene end was trimmed by 6 bases and the J gene end by 8 bases; junction bases not matched to a gene: 15. Germline V gene sequence: CDR1 SNHLY, CDR2 FYNNEI. In DNA, the CDR3 is TGTGCCAGCAGCTACCCGAGCGGGAGCGTCGGGGATGAGCAGTTCTTC. Translated: CASSYPSGSVGDEQFF. Full variable domain (missing parts from reference TRBV2 and TRBJ2-1): EPEVTQTPSHQVTQMGQEVILRCVPISNHLYFYWYRQILGQKVEFLVSFYNNEISEKSEIFDDQFSVERPDGSNFTLKIRSTKLEDSAMYFCASSYPSGSVGDEQFFGPGTRLTVL.

This chain uses TRBV7-9 with TRBJ1-5; D is undetermined. Germline V gene sequence: CDR1 SEHNR, CDR2 FQNEAQ (reference sequence). This CDR3 contains 13 residues. The V and J ends lost 5 bases and 5 bases respectively, with 10 bases between them. CDR3 sequence: CASSPNGDQPQHF. The CDR3 DNA reads TGTGCCAGCAGCCCCAACGGGGATCAGCCCCAGCATTTT.

V usage is TRBV20-1 and J usage is TRBJ1-2, with TRBD1 identical over 9 bases. CDR3 length: 14 residues. Per germline, CDR1 DFQATT and CDR2 SNEGSKA (reference sequence). Trimming took 6 bases from V and 5 from J; bases not matched to a gene: 10. The CDR3 sequence: CSALGRDRVYGYTF. DNA of the CDR3: TGCAGTGCCTTAGGCCGGGACAGGGTTTATGGCTACACCTTC.

This clonotype was seen a handful of times. The chain uses TRBV6-4 and TRBJ2-2; possibly TRBD1 for D (5 bases). CDR3 length equals 13 residues. Trimming took 2 bases from V and 4 from J, leaving 5 bases between them. The germline gives CDR1 MRHNA, CDR2 SNTAGT. The CDR3 reads CASSDQGTGELFF. The CDR3 region has the DNA TGTGCCAGCAGTGACCAGGGCACCGGGGAGCTGTTTTTT.

This clonotype has a count of ten or more. The rearrangement uses TRBV4-3 and TRBJ2-7, with D perhaps matching TRBD1 or TRBD2 (6 bases each). Germline V gives CDR1 LGHNA, CDR2 YSLEER. There are 15 residues in the CDR3. With 0 bases removed from V and 4 bases from J, the gap between germline ends came to 13 bases. The CDR3, as DNA: TGCGCCAGCAGCCAAGAGGGGGGCTTGTCGTACGAGCAGTACTTC. Protein sequence: CASSQEGGLSYEQYF.

This sequence joins TRBV12-3 or TRBV12-4 and TRBJ1-5; no firm D call. This CDR3 comprises 14 residues. V dropped 3 bases and J dropped 0 bases, with 6 bases sitting between them. CDR3 sequence: CASSFYGSNQPQHF. DNA of the CDR3: TGTGCCAGCAGTTTCTACGGTAGCAATCAGCCCCAGCATTTT.

A few counts support this clonotype. The V call is TRBV5-4, the J call TRBJ2-1; perhaps TRBD2 as D (5 bases). This CDR3 region has 13 residues. Germline values: CDR1 SGHNT, CDR2 YYREEE (reference sequence). The V gene lost 5 bases and the J gene lost 9 bases, with 15 bases spanning the gap. The CDR3 loop reads CASRYDLAAEQFF. DNA of the CDR3: TGTGCCAGCAGATATGACCTAGCAGCTGAGCAGTTCTTC.

This clonotype has only a few counts. This chain links TRBV4-1 with TRBJ2-4; 7 bases are shared with TRBD1. CDR1 is MGHRA and CDR2 is YSYEKL in the germline V gene. The junction had 7 bases not matched to a gene; V was cut back by 5 bases and J by 0 bases. The CDR3 extends over 16 amino acids. The CDR3 loop is CASSEQGNSAKNIQYF. As DNA, the CDR3 is TGCGCCAGCAGCGAACAGGGGAATTCAGCCAAAAACATTCAGTACTTC.